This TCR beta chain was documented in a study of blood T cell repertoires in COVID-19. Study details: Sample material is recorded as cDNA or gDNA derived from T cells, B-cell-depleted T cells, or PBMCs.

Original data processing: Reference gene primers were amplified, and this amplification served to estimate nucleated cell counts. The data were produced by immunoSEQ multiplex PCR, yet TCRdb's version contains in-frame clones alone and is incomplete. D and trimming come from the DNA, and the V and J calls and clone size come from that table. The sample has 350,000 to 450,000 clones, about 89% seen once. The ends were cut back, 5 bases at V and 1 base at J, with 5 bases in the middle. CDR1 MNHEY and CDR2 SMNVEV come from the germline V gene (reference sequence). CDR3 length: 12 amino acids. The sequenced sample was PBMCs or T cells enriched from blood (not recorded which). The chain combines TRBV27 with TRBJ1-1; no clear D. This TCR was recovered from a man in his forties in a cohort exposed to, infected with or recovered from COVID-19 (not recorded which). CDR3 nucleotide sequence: TGTGCCAGCAGTACTCCGAACACTGAAGCTTTCTTT. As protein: CASSTPNTEAFF.